These 23 T cell receptor beta chains were all obtained from the same sample, sequenced in a study of post-analysis software for immune sequencing data. General study results and limits: When patients were compared with controls, a handful of TRBV segments were more frequent, TRBV5-6, TRBV5-1 and TRBV20-1 among them.

Every TCR beta cDNA library bore unique molecular identifiers. TCRdb passed the PCR reads through MiXCR, listing each CDR3 protein once. This table holds roughly 800,000 distinct CDR3 sequences, less than 35% found once. Their cognate antigens are unknown. The specimen was blood. The receptors were sampled from a girl aged 5 to 17 with multiple sclerosis.

The chain uses TRBV21-1 and TRBJ1-2; the table's D call of TRBD1 was not tested on the DNA. TRBV21-1 is given as a pseudogene. This CDR3 spans 16 amino acids. In DNA form, the CDR3 reads TGTGCCAGCAGCAAAGCTGAGGGGGCTCATAACTATGGCTACACCTTC. Translated, it gives CASSKAEGAHNYGYTF.

A few counts support this clonotype. V gene TRBV5-1 combines with J gene TRBJ2-6; 8 bases map to TRBD1. Trimming cost V 1 base and J 0 bases; bases outside gene matches: 3. The CDR3 totals 17 residues. CDR1 and CDR2 (germline): SGHRS, YFSETQ. The CDR3 DNA reads as TGCGCCAGCAGCTTGATAACAGGGGGCTCTGGGGCCAACGTCCTGACTTTC. This gives the protein CASSLITGGSGANVLTF.

The chain uses TRBV12-3 or TRBV12-4 and TRBJ1-1; TRBD1 might be the D (5 bases). The CDR3 is 16 residues long. Trimming removed 3 bases at V and 4 bases at J, with 18 bases between. CDR3 sequence: CASSFGRGSGGTEAFF. The CDR3 nucleotides are TGTGCCAGCAGTTTCGGACGGGGGAGTGGGGGCACTGAAGCTTTCTTT.

This clonotype was seen just once. The chain couples TRBV20-1 to TRBJ1-5; D remains unclear. Trimming shortened V by 0 bases and J by 11 bases, and 11 bases separated the two germline ends. The V gene's germline CDR1 is DFQATT and CDR2 SNEGSKA (reference sequence). This CDR3 region has 12 residues. CDR3: CSARDSGGTQHF. CDR3 coding DNA: TGCAGTGCTAGAGATAGTGGTGGGACCCAGCATTTT.

This clonotype was seen a handful of times. In DNA form, the CDR3 reads TGTGCCACCCAACGGACTAGCGACTACAATGAGCAGTTCTTC. Translated: CATQRTSDYNEQFF. The chain couples TRBV28 to TRBJ2-1, with TRBD2 identical over 9 bases. This CDR3 is 14 amino acids long. V trimming: 10 bases; J trimming: 3 bases; junction bases outside the gene matches: 7. CDR1 MDHEN and CDR2 SYDVKM come from the germline V gene.

This clonotype showed up just a few times. The gene calls are TRBV4-3 and TRBJ2-1; the D is unclear. V was pared by 1 base and J by 0 bases, with 7 bases between. CDR1 is LGHNA and CDR2 is YSLEER in the germline V gene. This CDR3 region has 15 residues. CDR3 coding DNA: TGCGCCAGCAGCCAAGTACGGAGCTCCTACAATGAGCAGTTCTTC. Translation gives CASSQVRSSYNEQFF.

This clonotype was detected many times. This chain connects TRBV29-1 to TRBJ1-2, with 10 bases lining up with TRBD1. The length of the CDR3 is 13 residues. Germline loops: CDR1 SQVTM, CDR2 ANQGSEA. Trimming removed 6 bases from V and 5 bases from J; junction bases left unmatched: 6. DNA of the CDR3: TGCAGCGTAAGGAGGGGACAGGGGTATGGCTACACCTTC. Protein sequence: CSVRRGQGYGYTF.

This chain joins TRBV12-3 or TRBV12-4 and TRBJ1-2; D is uncertain. V was trimmed by 5 bases and J by 5 bases, leaving 15 bases between them. The CDR3 is 14 amino acids. DNA of the CDR3: TGTGCCAGCAGTATAAGCCGACGGCCGTATGGCTACACCTTC. Protein product: CASSISRRPYGYTF.

This clonotype was detected once. A much larger clone lies a single base off, so this may be a read error. The chain uses TRBV4-3 and TRBJ2-7; D is unresolved. The CDR3 spans 16 residues. CDR1 is LGHNA and CDR2 is YSLEER in the germline V gene. The CDR3 region is CVSSQERTKGSYEQYF. In nucleotides, the CDR3 is TGCGTCAGCAGCCAAGAAAGGACCAAAGGGTCCTACGAGCAGTACTTC.

For the CDR3, the DNA is TGTGCCACCAGCAGAGGACTAGCGGGAGGTGCAGAGACCCAGTACTTC. Translated, it gives CATSRGLAGGAETQYF. The chain joins TRBV15 to TRBJ2-5, with 13 bases lining up with TRBD2. The CDR3 has 16 residues. CDR1 is LNHNV, CDR2 YYDKDF, per germline (reference sequence). V lost 1 base and J lost 4; bases outside the gene matches: 3.

V and J are TRBV12-3 or TRBV12-4 and TRBJ2-3; no reliable D call. This CDR3 spans 13 amino acids. Trimming left V 5 bases short and J 6 bases short, with 12 bases between. CDR3 sequence reads: CASSPFVSDTQYF. CDR3 coding DNA: TGTGCCAGCAGTCCCTTTGTTTCGGATACGCAGTATTTT.

The chain is built from TRBV4-3 and TRBJ1-1; perhaps TRBD1 as D (5 bases). The germline V and J ends were trimmed by 3 bases and 3 bases, with 11 bases remaining between them. This CDR3 contains 14 residues. Germline-derived CDR1 and CDR2 are LGHNA and YSLEER. The CDR3 DNA is TGCGCCAGCAGCCACCGGACGGGGGACACTGAAGCTTTCTTT. Its translation is CASSHRTGDTEAFF.

The genes are TRBV6-6 and TRBJ1-1, with D possibly matching TRBD1 (6 bases). Germline V gene data show CDR1 as MNHNY and CDR2 as SVGAGI (reference sequence). This CDR3 is 17 amino acids long. Trimming cost V 6 bases and J 4 bases, with 24 bases left between them. CDR3 nucleotide sequence: TGTGCCAGCAGCAGGACAGCCCTCACGACTGGGGGCACTGAAGCTTTCTTT. Translation: CASSRTALTTGGTEAFF.

This clonotype showed up just a few times. V gene TRBV20-1 combines with J gene TRBJ1-6; D is ambiguous. Germline CDR1 DFQATT, CDR2 SNEGSKA (reference sequence). This CDR3 is built from 13 residues. V dropped 1 base and J dropped 3 bases, with 4 bases sitting between them. The CDR3 spells CSARGRYNSPLHF. CDR3 DNA: TGCAGTGCTAGAGGCCGCTATAATTCACCCCTCCACTTT.

This clonotype turned up a few times. This chain joins TRBV7-2 and TRBJ2-1; possibly TRBD1 for D (6 bases). This CDR3 region has 18 residues. The V end was cut by 5 bases, the J end by 9 bases, with 29 bases between. Germline CDR1 reads SGHTA; CDR2 reads FQGNSA. The CDR3 DNA is TGTGCCAGCAGCGCACAGAGGTGGGGGCCCGGGGATGGTCGTGAGCAGTTCTTC. This gives the protein CASSAQRWGPGDGREQFF. The full variable domain, its missing parts supplied by reference TRBV7-2 and TRBJ2-1, is GAGVSQSPSNKVTEKGKDVELRCDPISGHTALYWYRQSLGQGLEFLIYFQGNSAPDKSGLPSDRFSAERTGGSVSTLTIQRTQQEDSAVYLCASSAQRWGPGDGREQFFGPGTRLTVL.

V is TRBV6-5 and J is TRBJ2-1, with D possibly matching TRBD2 (5 bases). Germline lookup yields CDR1 MNHEY and CDR2 SVGAGI. CDR3 length: 14 amino acids. V dropped 6 bases and J dropped 7 bases, with 16 bases sitting between them. CDR3 nucleotides: TGTGCCAGCAGCCTCCTAGCCGTGACAAATGAGCAGTTCTTC. Encoded protein: CASSLLAVTNEQFF.

This clonotype was found a few times. The rearrangement uses TRBV5-1 and TRBJ2-7, with D possibly being TRBD2 (6 bases). CDR1 SGHRS and CDR2 YFSETQ come from the germline V gene. CDR3 size: 15 residues. V lost 3 bases and J lost 6, with 19 bases in between. CDR3 in DNA: TGCGCCAGCAGCTGGAGGGCCGAGCCGGGAGTCGAGCAGTACTTC. Amino acid sequence: CASSWRAEPGVEQYF. Filled out from reference TRBV5-1 and TRBJ2-7, the complete variable domain reads KAGVTQTPRYLIKTRGQQVTLSCSPISGHRSVSWYQQTPGQGLQFLFEYFSETQRNKGNFPGRFSGRQFSNSRSEMNVSTLELGDSALYLCASSWRAEPGVEQYFGPGTRLTVT.

The chain joins TRBV6-6 to TRBJ1-5; 7 bases line up with TRBD1. The CDR3 is 15 amino acids. The germline V gene has CDR1 MNHNY and CDR2 SVGAGI (reference sequence). The J segment lost 2 bases and the V segment lost 6 bases, leaving 7 bases of the junction unmatched. The CDR3 region has the DNA TGTGCCAGCAGCGACCCCGGGACAGGCAATCAGCCCCAGCATTTT. Translation: CASSDPGTGNQPQHF.

This clonotype was observed a handful of times. The chain couples TRBV20-1 to TRBJ1-2; TRBD1 is a possible D gene (5 bases). Germline CDR1 reads DFQATT; CDR2 reads SNEGSKA (reference sequence). Trimming cost V 5 bases and J 12 bases, with 22 bases left between them. This CDR3 is 13 amino acids long. The DNA of the CDR3 is TGCAGTGCTTCACGAGGGACCCCTCTTAGCGACACCTTC. Its translation: CSASRGTPLSDTF.

The CDR3 DNA reads TGTGCCAGCAGCCCCCAGGGGAGTTCTGGGGCCAACGTCCTGACTTTC. This translates into CASSPQGSSGANVLTF. This chain connects TRBV5-5 to TRBJ2-6, with D possibly being TRBD1 (6 bases). CDR1 and CDR2 (germline): SGHKS, YYEKEE (reference sequence). The CDR3 loop spans 16 amino acids. The V end was cut by 4 bases, the J end by 1 base, with 12 bases between.

The V gene is TRBV9, the J gene TRBJ2-3; 7 bases line up with TRBD2. The CDR3 extends over 14 amino acids. Germline lookup yields CDR1 SGDLS and CDR2 YYNGEE. Trimming removed 2 bases from V and 5 bases from J; junction bases left unmatched: 5. The CDR3 loop is CASSVRESGDTQYF. DNA for the CDR3: TGTGCCAGCAGCGTGCGGGAGAGCGGAGATACGCAGTATTTT.

The chain combines TRBV9 with TRBJ1-5; 11 bases map to TRBD1. Germline V CDR1 and CDR2: SGDLS, YYNGEE. The CDR3 runs to 15 residues. Unmatched junction bases numbered 6, after V lost 3 bases and J lost 7 bases. The CDR3 loop reads CASSGGTGGAQPQHF. The CDR3 DNA reads as TGTGCCAGCAGCGGCGGGACAGGGGGTGCCCAGCCCCAGCATTTT.

The gene calls are TRBV5-1 and TRBJ2-4; D gene uncertain. The J call may be in error: the DNA end matches TRBJ2-7 better. The CDR3 spans 14 residues. Germline CDR1 reads SGHRS; CDR2 reads YFSETQ. The CDR3 DNA follows: TGCGCCAGCAGCCATTCGCCGACAAATTACGAGCAGTACTTC. Amino acid sequence: CASSHSPTNYEQYF.